This T cell receptor beta chain was identified in a study of blood T cell repertoires in COVID-19 (dated by TCRdb to 2018 to 2020). Study-level background: The collaborator samples originated in the United States, Italy and Spain and spanned the acute and convalescent phases of COVID-19. The material from the prospective study consisted of cDNA or gDNA derived from T cells, B-cell-depleted T cells, or PBMCs. Subjects who had been exposed to COVID-19, were actively infected with it, or had recovered from it provided the deeply sampled blood TCRbeta repertoires that made up the dataset. The repertoires were made available in a free public database intended to serve as a resource for research on the immune response to SARS-CoV-2. The samples were drawn from two sources: the first 160 participants of the ongoing ImmuneRACE study, and 1,254 subjects contributed by 6 global collaborators. Nearly every sample came with metadata listing a de-identified subject ID, COVID-19 status, age in years and sex. Where available, HLA class I and class II types were taken from metadata supplied by the sample provider and were not determined by assay-based typing.

Summary of the overall study and its limitations: The amount of clinical and demographic metadata varied by source and participant and was provided uncurated.

A word on this clone: Its binding antigen is unknown. No quality values exist for individual bases; no much larger clone is one base distant.

TCRbeta CDR3 regions were amplified from genomic DNA by means of the immunoSEQ Assay, a bias-controlled multiplex PCR. Per the original workflow: The number of nucleated cells in each sample was estimated by amplification of reference gene primers within the assay. Sequence reads were collapsed and filtered to measure the absolute abundance of every unique TCRbeta CDR3 rearrangement. For each sample, productive Simpson clonality was calculated as the square root of Simpson's diversity index across productive rearrangements. TCRdb provides this immuneACCESS table in a form limited to in-frame rearrangements. Some clones are lacking; in checked studies, under half of them reflect an unresolved V gene, and why the rest are absent is not known. Clone size and V and J calls were adopted from that table, with D and trimming inferred from the DNA. Present in this sample are about 270,000 clones, about 87% of which were seen just once. The ten largest make up over 4% of the sample.

Participants in the prospective study were aged roughly 18 to 100 years, lived in more than 20 United States geographic areas, and enrolled through a virtual design. In the prospective study, cohorts were assigned on the basis of participant-reported clinical history obtained from a screening survey and a study questionnaire. Each participant in the prospective study had whole blood, serum and a nasopharyngeal or oropharyngeal swab collected by mobile phlebotomists. Over a roughly 2-month period, participants in the prospective study had the option of providing additional blood draws and questionnaires. Prospective study blood samples were shipped either frozen or at room temperature before DNA extraction. Sequences SEHNR (CDR1) and FQNEAQ (CDR2) are obtained from the germline V gene (reference sequence). After removal of 1 base from V and 5 bases from J, the junction retains 7 bases not matched to a gene. The CDR3 runs 15 residues from the cysteine to the phenylalanine. The sequence is cut down to CDR3 DNA, 45 bases in frame from base 1.

The receptor's source is a woman between 25 and 40 years old with acute COVID-19. This chain is built from TRBV7-9 and TRBJ2-7, and 8 junctional nucleotides match TRBD1. The sample was PBMCs or T cells enriched from blood (not recorded which). The DNA sequence reads TGTGCCAGCAGCTTAGGTGGCAGGGGGCTCGACGAGCAGTACTTC. It specifies CASSLGGRGLDEQYF.